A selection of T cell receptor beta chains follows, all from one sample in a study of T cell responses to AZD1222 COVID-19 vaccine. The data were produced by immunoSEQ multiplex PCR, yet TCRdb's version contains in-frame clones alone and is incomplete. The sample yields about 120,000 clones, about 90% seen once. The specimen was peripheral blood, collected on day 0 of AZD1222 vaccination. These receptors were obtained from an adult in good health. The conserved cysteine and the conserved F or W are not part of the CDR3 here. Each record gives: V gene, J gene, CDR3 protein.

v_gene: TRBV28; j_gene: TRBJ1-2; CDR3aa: ASRIGTGGYGYT
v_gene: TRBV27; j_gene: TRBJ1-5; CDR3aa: ASSLTASNQPQH
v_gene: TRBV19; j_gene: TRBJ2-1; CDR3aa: ASSQAGSMNEQF
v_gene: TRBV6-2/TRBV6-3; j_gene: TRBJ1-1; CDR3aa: ASSYTVLGTEAF
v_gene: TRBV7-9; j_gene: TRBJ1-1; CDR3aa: ASSLEGGNTEAF
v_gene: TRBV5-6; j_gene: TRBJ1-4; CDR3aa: ASNVGGTTNEKLF
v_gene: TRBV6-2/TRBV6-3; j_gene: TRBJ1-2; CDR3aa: ASSWTVEVGYT
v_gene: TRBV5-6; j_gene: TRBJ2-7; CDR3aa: ASSSWDSPYEQY
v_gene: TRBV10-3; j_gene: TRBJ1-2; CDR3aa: AISAGQGDYGYT
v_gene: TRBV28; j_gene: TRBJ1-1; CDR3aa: ASKQGVGAF
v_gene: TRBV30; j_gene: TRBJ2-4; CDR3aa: AWTRDRVALAKNIQY
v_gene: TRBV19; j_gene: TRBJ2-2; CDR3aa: ASRRVAGGNTGELF
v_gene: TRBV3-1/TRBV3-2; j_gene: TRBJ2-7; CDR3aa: ASSRREGVGEQY
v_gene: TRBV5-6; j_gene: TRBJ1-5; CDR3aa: ASSLASNQPQH
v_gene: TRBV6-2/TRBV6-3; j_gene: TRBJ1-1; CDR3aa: ASSYSREDLNTEAF
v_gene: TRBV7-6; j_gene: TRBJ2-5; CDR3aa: ASSLVPANRETQY
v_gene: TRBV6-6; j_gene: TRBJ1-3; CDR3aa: ASTPGSGNTIY
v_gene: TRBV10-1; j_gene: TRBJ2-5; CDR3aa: ASSLTGRETQY
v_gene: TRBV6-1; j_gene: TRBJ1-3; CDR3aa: ASSEDLAGSTIY
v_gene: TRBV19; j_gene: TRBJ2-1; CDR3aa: ASSIRTGLNEQF
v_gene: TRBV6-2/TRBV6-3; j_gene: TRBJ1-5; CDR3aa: ASSKYSNQPQH
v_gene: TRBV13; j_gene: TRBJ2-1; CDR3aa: ASSLASQGIGSYNEQF
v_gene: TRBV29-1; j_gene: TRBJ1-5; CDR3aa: SVEGPPGGPQH
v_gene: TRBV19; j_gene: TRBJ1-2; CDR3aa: ASSLGPTGGYGYT
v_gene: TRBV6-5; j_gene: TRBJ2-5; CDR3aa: ASRMNPLDRETQY
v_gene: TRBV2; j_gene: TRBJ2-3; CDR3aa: ASGAGTGVSDTQY
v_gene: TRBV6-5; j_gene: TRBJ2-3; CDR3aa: ASSYSGFDFSDTQY
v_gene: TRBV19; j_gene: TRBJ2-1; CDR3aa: ASSPGRLYNEQF
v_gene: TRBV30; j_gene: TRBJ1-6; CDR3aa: AWSVRGGGRNSPLH
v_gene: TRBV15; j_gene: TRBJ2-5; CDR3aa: ATSRVGTLQETQY
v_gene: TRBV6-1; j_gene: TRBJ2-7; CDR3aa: ASSEALGQFYEQY
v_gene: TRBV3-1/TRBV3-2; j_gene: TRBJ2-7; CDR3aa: ASSQRPDIYEQY
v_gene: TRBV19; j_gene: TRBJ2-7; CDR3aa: ASSERGQGFVVVEQY
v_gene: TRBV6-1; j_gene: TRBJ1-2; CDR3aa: ASLTAGGDGYT
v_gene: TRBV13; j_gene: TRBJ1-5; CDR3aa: ASSLRRRQYSNQPQH
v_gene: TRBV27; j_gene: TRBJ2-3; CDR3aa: ASSRASPDTQY
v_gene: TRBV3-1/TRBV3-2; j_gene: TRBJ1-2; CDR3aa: ASSQSFPQVGYT
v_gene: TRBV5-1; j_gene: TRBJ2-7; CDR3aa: ASSLEGDGEQY
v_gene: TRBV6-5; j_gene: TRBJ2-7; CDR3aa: ASSIKHRGEQY
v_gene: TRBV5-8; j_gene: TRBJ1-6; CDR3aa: ASSLGVVSPLH
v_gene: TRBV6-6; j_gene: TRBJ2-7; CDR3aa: ASSPRGYEQY
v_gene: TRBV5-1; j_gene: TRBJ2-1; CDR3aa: ASRMGQINEQF
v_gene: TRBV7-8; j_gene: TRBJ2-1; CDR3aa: ASSLLAGPYNEQF
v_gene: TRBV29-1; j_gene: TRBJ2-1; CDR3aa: SGKTSGVYNEQF
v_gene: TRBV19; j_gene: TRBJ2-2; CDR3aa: ASSMQGYTGELF
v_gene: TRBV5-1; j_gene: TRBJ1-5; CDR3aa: ASSLGIGGSQPQH
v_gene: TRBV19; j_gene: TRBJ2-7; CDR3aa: ASRHSDGGPYEQY
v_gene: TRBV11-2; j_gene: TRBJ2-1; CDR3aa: ASSSPAGVRYNEQF
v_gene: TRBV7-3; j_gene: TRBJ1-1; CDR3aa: ASSLKANTEAF
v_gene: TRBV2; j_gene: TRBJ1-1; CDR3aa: ASSENPFGVGSTEAF
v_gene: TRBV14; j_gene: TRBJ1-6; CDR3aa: ASSRVDSPLH
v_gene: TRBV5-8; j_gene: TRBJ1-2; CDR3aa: ASSFTGQGAYYGYT
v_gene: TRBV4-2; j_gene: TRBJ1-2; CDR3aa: ASSQVPRGGDT
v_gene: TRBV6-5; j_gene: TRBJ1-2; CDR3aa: ASSSIDPAGYT